These 6 T cell receptor beta chains were all obtained from the same sample, sequenced in a study of T cell changes during pregnancy in multiple sclerosis. Clones were read by immunoSEQ multiplex PCR, and TCRdb kept only the in-frame ones, dropping some. The profile shows around 65,000 clones, around 90% of them singletons. The specimen comprised peripheral blood, sampled in the first trimester of pregnancy. These receptor sequences come from a female donor with multiple sclerosis, enrolled in a pregnancy study.

The rearrangement uses TRBV6-6 and TRBJ2-7; tentatively, D is TRBD2 (6 bases). Between the trimmed V and J ends, which lost 0 bases and 3 bases, there was a span of 9 bases. CDR3 size: 14 residues. The germline CDR1 and CDR2 sequences are MNHNY and SVGAGI (reference sequence). CDR3 sequence reads: CASSYSATSYEQYF. In DNA, the CDR3 is TGTGCCAGCAGTTACTCAGCGACTAGCTACGAGCAGTACTTC.

The genes are TRBV27 and TRBJ2-1, with D maybe TRBD1 (5 bases). The V and J ends lost 4 bases and 10 bases respectively, with 14 bases between them. The germline V gene encodes CDR1 MNHEY and CDR2 SMNVEV (reference sequence). This CDR3 contains 13 residues. The CDR3 DNA reads TGTGCCAGCAGTTGGCAGGGCCCATGGGAGCAGTTCTTC. Amino acid sequence: CASSWQGPWEQFF.

The chain recombines TRBV6-5 with TRBJ1-1; perhaps TRBD1 as D (6 bases). The CDR3 runs to 14 residues. V gave up 6 bases and J gave up 4 bases, with 15 bases separating them. CDR1 MNHEY and CDR2 SVGAGI come from the germline V gene. The CDR3 reads CASSPDSDSTEAFF. The CDR3 DNA reads TGTGCCAGCAGCCCGGACAGTGATTCCACTGAAGCTTTCTTT.

In its sample, this clone was seen once. The chain recombines TRBV5-1 with TRBJ2-3; weak D call: TRBD2 (6 bases). V was cut by 4 bases and J by 2 bases, with 14 bases left in between. CDR3 length equals 15 residues. Germline lookup yields CDR1 SGHRS and CDR2 YFSETQ. The CDR3 spells CASSRGTSYTDTQYF. In DNA form, the CDR3 reads TGCGCCAGCAGCCGGGGGACCTCTTACACAGATACGCAGTATTTT.

This clone was picked up a small number of times. The genes are TRBV4-3 and TRBJ2-7, with D possibly TRBD1 on 6 matching bases. The V end lost 0 bases, the J end lost 6 bases, and 15 bases lay between the germline ends. The CDR3 is 15 residues long. Germline assignment: CDR1 LGHNA and CDR2 YSLEER. In DNA, the CDR3 is TGCGCCAGCAGCCAAGACAGGACAGCCGTCCCCGAGCAGTACTTC. It yields the protein CASSQDRTAVPEQYF.

A single count supports this clone. V and J are TRBV27 and TRBJ2-3; 8 bases line up with TRBD2. Germline V gene sequence: CDR1 MNHEY, CDR2 SMNVEV (reference sequence). The CDR3 totals 13 residues. With V trimmed by 6 bases and J by 10 bases, 9 bases remained unmatched. Written as DNA, the CDR3 is TGTGCCAGCAGCGCCGGGAGGGCCGTGCCGCAGTATTTT. Its translation: CASSAGRAVPQYF.